This TCR beta chain was identified in a study of brain T cells in children with intractable seizures. Study-level points and caveats: Pre- and post-surgery blood differed in depth, so pre-surgery absences may be undersampling. Patients' HCMV serostatus was unknown; virus specificity rests on CDR3 similarity alone.

From germline, CDR1 is LNHDA and CDR2 SQIVND (reference sequence). The CDR3 runs to 15 residues. Trimming took 3 bases from V and 2 from J, leaving 13 bases between them. For this clone: Its antigen remains unidentified.

Surgery cases with the highest brain T cell transcript signatures were chosen for sequencing. Assay used: immunoSEQ multiplex PCR; TCRdb lists only in-frame clones, some missing. The repertoire consists of tens of thousands of clones, with under 95% occurring once and the leading ten covering less than 30%. The sequencing used peripheral blood, collected at surgery. The chain links TRBV19 to TRBJ1-2; possible D gene TRBD1, 5 bases. The receptor's source is a girl between 2 and 10 years old with Rasmussen encephalitis and intractable seizures. CDR3 DNA sequence: TGTGCCAGTAGTATCCGGAGCAGGGCGAACTATGGCTACACCTTC. It translates to CASSIRSRANYGYTF.